Shown below are 32 T cell receptor beta chains from a single sample sequenced in a study of blood T cell repertoires in COVID-19. This table comes from immunoSEQ multiplex PCR, and its TCRdb copy is limited to in-frame clones, with some not included. The sample holds approximately 260,000 clones; about 89% are singletons and the top ten take approximately 2%. Sequenced input: peripheral blood. The origin of the receptors is a man aged 45-60 years with acute or convalescent COVID-19.

The chain combines TRBV7-9 with TRBJ2-3, with D unclear. Germline V CDR1 and CDR2: SEHNR, FQNEAQ (reference sequence). Trimming cost V 5 bases and J 2 bases, with 11 bases left between them. CDR3 length equals 14 residues. CDR3 sequence: CASSRGMSTDTQYF. CDR3 in DNA: TGTGCCAGCAGCCGAGGAATGTCCACAGATACGCAGTATTTT.

J is TRBJ1-1 and V is TRBV4-1; 8 bases agree with TRBD1. The CDR3 sequence is 18 residues long. Looked up from germline, CDR1 is MGHRA and CDR2 is YSYEKL. V lost 3 bases, J lost 2 bases, and 14 bases stayed unmatched. The CDR3 loop reads CASSQSRQGARVNTEAFF. DNA of the CDR3: TGCGCCAGCAGCCAGAGTCGGCAGGGGGCCCGCGTTAACACTGAAGCTTTCTTT.

The gene calls are TRBV24-1 and TRBJ2-3; 8 nucleotides agree with TRBD1. J was trimmed by 4 bases and V by 4 bases; bases with no gene match: 6. Germline V gene sequence: CDR1 KGHDR, CDR2 SFDVKD. The CDR3 spans 15 residues. CDR3 in amino acids: CATSEPGQGSDTQYF. DNA of the CDR3: TGTGCCACCAGTGAACCAGGACAGGGTTCAGATACGCAGTATTTT.

CDR3 DNA: TGTGCCAGCAGCTACGGACAGGGGCGCTCACCCCTCCACTTT. Amino acid sequence: CASSYGQGRSPLHF. The V call is TRBV14, the J call TRBJ1-6, with 9 bases lining up with TRBD1. CDR1 is SGHDN, CDR2 FVKESK, per germline. The CDR3 loop spans 14 amino acids. Trimming took 5 bases from V and 10 from J; bases not matched to a gene: 6.

This chain joins TRBV6-1 and TRBJ2-6; D unclear. V was clipped by 2 bases and J by 4 bases, with 9 bases between them. The CDR3 totals 15 residues. Germline V gene lookup returns CDR1 MNHNS and CDR2 SASEGT. Written as DNA, the CDR3 is TGTGCCAGCAGTGAACCAGGCTCCGGGGCCAACGTCCTGACTTTC. This sequence encodes CASSEPGSGANVLTF.

The chain carries TRBV11-2 and TRBJ2-2; 13 nucleotides align to TRBD2. This CDR3 is 17 amino acids long. V gave up 1 base and J gave up 3 bases; unmatched junction bases: 2. Germline V lookup: CDR1 SGHAT, CDR2 FQNNGV. The CDR3 bases are TGTGCCAGCAGCTTAGGGACTAGCGGGGGATACACCGGGGAGCTGTTTTTT. Protein product: CASSLGTSGGYTGELFF. The whole variable domain, remainder taken from reference TRBV11-2 and TRBJ2-2, is EAGVAQSPRYKIIEKRQSVAFWCNPISGHATLYWYQQILGQGPKLLIQFQNNGVVDDSQLPKDRFSAERLKGVDSTLKIQPAKLEDSAVYLCASSLGTSGGYTGELFFGEGSRLTVL.

The rearrangement uses TRBV2 and TRBJ1-2; no reliable D call. CDR3 length: 15 amino acids. CDR1 and CDR2 from the germline V gene are SNHLY and FYNNEI. Deletions cut 1 base from V and 4 bases from J, with 13 bases between. The CDR3: CASSEVDSPGYGYTF. DNA of the CDR3: TGTGCCAGCAGTGAAGTTGACTCGCCGGGCTATGGCTACACCTTC.

CDR3 bases: TGTGCCAGCAGCTTACGGGGTTACCAAGAGACCCAGTACTTC. Residues: CASSLRGYQETQYF. This rearrangement joins TRBV11-3 to TRBJ2-5; possibly TRBD2 for D (5 bases). V was clipped by 2 bases and J by 0 bases, with 7 bases between them. The germline V gene encodes CDR1 SGHNT and CDR2 YENEEA. This CDR3 region has 14 residues. Full variable domain (remainder filled in from reference TRBV11-3 and TRBJ2-5): EAGVVQSPRYKIIEKKQPVAFWCNPISGHNTLYWYLQNLGQGPELLIRYENEEAVDDSQLPKDRFSAERLKGVDSTLKIQPAELGDSAVYLCASSLRGYQETQYFGPGTRLLVL.

V usage is TRBV10-1 and J usage is TRBJ1-1; D call uncertain. The V end lost 6 bases, the J end lost 5 bases, and 13 bases lay between the germline ends. Germline-derived CDR1 and CDR2 are WNHNN and SYGVQD (reference sequence). The CDR3 runs to 13 residues. This chain's CDR3 is CASSLRGRTEAFF. The CDR3, as DNA: TGCGCCAGCAGCCTCCGGGGTAGGACTGAAGCTTTCTTT.

The CDR3: CAWRGQGAEAFF. The CDR3 DNA sequence: TGTGCCTGGAGGGGACAGGGGGCTGAAGCTTTCTTT. The chain links TRBV30 to TRBJ1-1, with 11 nucleotides matching TRBD1. CDR3 length: 12 amino acids. V was clipped by 3 bases and J by 6 bases; unmatched bases: 0. Germline lookup yields CDR1 GTSNPN and CDR2 SVGIG (reference sequence).

This chain joins TRBV7-3 and TRBJ2-2, with a tentative D call TRBD2 (5 bases). Per the germline V gene, CDR1 is SGHTA and CDR2 is FQGTGA. The CDR3 contains 14 residues. V was pared by 6 bases and J by 6 bases, with 14 bases between. CDR3 sequence: CASSLNGVAGELFF. The CDR3 DNA is TGTGCCAGCAGTCTAAACGGGGTTGCCGGGGAGCTGTTTTTT.

This chain joins TRBV29-1 and TRBJ1-2; tentatively, D is TRBD1 (5 bases). This CDR3 is built from 14 residues. Germline V CDR1 and CDR2: SQVTM, ANQGSEA. V was cut by 6 bases and J by 5 bases, with 19 bases left in between. CDR3 DNA sequence: TGCAGCGTCCGCCCCTCAGGGAAGAATTATGGCTACACCTTC. Protein sequence: CSVRPSGKNYGYTF.

This clone was found once. The chain employs TRBV2 and TRBJ1-2, with TRBD1 matching over 8 bases. The ends lost 7 bases at V and 9 bases at J; junction bases unmatched: 10. Germline V gene data show CDR1 as SNHLY and CDR2 as FYNNEI. The CDR3 covers 13 residues. DNA of the CDR3: TGTGCCAGCAATCCGGACAGGGATGTAAGCTACACCTTC. Encoded protein: CASNPDRDVSYTF. Variable domain in full (rest from reference TRBV2 and TRBJ1-2): EPEVTQTPSHQVTQMGQEVILRCVPISNHLYFYWYRQILGQKVEFLVSFYNNEISEKSEIFDDQFSVERPDGSNFTLKIRSTKLEDSAMYFCASNPDRDVSYTFGSGTRLTVV.

The rearrangement uses TRBV27 and TRBJ2-2; D is possibly TRBD1 (6 bases). V gave up 8 bases and J gave up 5 bases, with 21 bases separating them. Per germline, CDR1 MNHEY and CDR2 SMNVEV (reference sequence). The CDR3 consists of 16 residues. The CDR3 loop reads CASQQGANPATGELFF. DNA for the CDR3: TGTGCCAGCCAACAGGGAGCCAACCCTGCAACCGGGGAGCTGTTTTTT.

V gene TRBV6-5 combines with J gene TRBJ2-7; no reliable D call. This CDR3 spans 14 amino acids. Deletions cut 2 bases from V and 0 bases from J, with 8 bases between. In germline, CDR1 is MNHEY, CDR2 SVGAGI. The CDR3 bases are TGTGCCAGCAGTTACGTCAGGCTCTCCTACGAGCAGTACTTC. Its translation: CASSYVRLSYEQYF.

This clone was recorded once. The rearrangement joins TRBV25-1 to TRBJ1-2, with D perhaps matching TRBD1 (5 bases). Germline loops: CDR1 MGHDK, CDR2 SYGVNS. Trimming took 8 bases from V and 3 from J, leaving 13 bases between them. The CDR3 is 13 amino acids. The CDR3 bases are TGTGCCAGCCGCCCGGCAGGGCACTATGGCTACACCTTC. It translates to CASRPAGHYGYTF.

The V call is TRBV12-3 or TRBV12-4, the J call TRBJ2-5; D is unresolved. Trimming removed 5 bases from V and 4 bases from J, with 11 bases in between. The CDR3 totals 13 residues. The CDR3 region is CASSESSRETQYF. In nucleotides, the CDR3 is TGTGCCAGCAGTGAGAGTTCTCGAGAGACCCAGTACTTC.

The chain links TRBV12-3 or TRBV12-4 to TRBJ1-2; D is unresolved. The CDR3 is made up of 13 amino acids. V was cut by 1 base and J by 6 bases, with 9 bases left in between. CDR3 sequence (DNA): TGTGCCAGCAGTTTAGAAACATCCAATGGCTACACCTTC. It yields the protein CASSLETSNGYTF.

The chain uses TRBV30 and TRBJ2-3, with TRBD2 matching 9 bases. This CDR3 region has 16 residues. Germline V gene lookup returns CDR1 GTSNPN and CDR2 SVGIG (reference sequence). V lost 1 base and J lost 3; bases outside the gene matches: 8. In DNA form, the CDR3 reads TGTGCCTGGAGTGCGGGCGGGGGGGCCTGGACAGATACGCAGTATTTT. Encoded protein: CAWSAGGGAWTDTQYF.

The chain joins TRBV2 to TRBJ2-1; no clear D. The CDR3 is made up of 14 amino acids. The germline gives CDR1 SNHLY, CDR2 FYNNEI. The ends were cut back, 1 base at V and 6 bases at J, with 10 bases in the middle. The chain's CDR3 is CASSEERGTNEQFF. The CDR3 nucleotides are TGTGCCAGCAGTGAAGAGCGCGGAACCAATGAGCAGTTCTTC.

The chain couples TRBV9 to TRBJ2-1; TRBD2 is a possible D gene (6 bases). CDR3 length: 14 residues. Germline V gene lookup returns CDR1 SGDLS and CDR2 YYNGEE. V dropped 0 bases and J dropped 8 bases, with 12 bases sitting between them. CDR3 coding DNA: TGTGCCAGCAGCGTAGTTGGGACGGGGGATGAGCAGTTCTTC. It codes for CASSVVGTGDEQFF.

The chain employs TRBV11-2 and TRBJ2-1, with TRBD2 matching 11 bases. Looked up from germline, CDR1 is SGHAT and CDR2 is FQNNGV. V shed 5 bases, J shed 12 bases, and the junction held 12 bases outside the gene matches. The CDR3 totals 15 residues. Here the CDR3 reads CASSLMVASGGLQFF. In nucleotides, the CDR3 is TGTGCCAGCAGCCTGATGGTAGCTAGCGGGGGGCTGCAGTTCTTC.

The J gene is TRBJ2-2, the V gene TRBV19, with TRBD1 matching 10 bases. After removal of 7 bases from V and 6 bases from J, the junction contained 11 bases not matched to a gene. Germline V lookup: CDR1 LNHDA, CDR2 SQIVND (reference sequence). The CDR3 contains 16 residues. CDR3 nucleotides: TGTGCCAGTACTCGCTCCGGGACAGGGGAGTCCGGGGAGCTGTTTTTT. Residues: CASTRSGTGESGELFF.

The V gene is TRBV7-3, the J gene TRBJ2-1, with 7 bases lining up with TRBD1. V trimming: 2 bases; J trimming: 5 bases; junction bases outside the gene matches: 6. CDR3 length: 15 residues. Per germline, CDR1 SGHTA and CDR2 FQGTGA. The CDR3 DNA is TGTGCCAGCAGCTTATCCTGGGACAGCCACAATGAGCAGTTCTTC. It encodes CASSLSWDSHNEQFF.

The V and J genes are TRBV5-1 and TRBJ2-2; 7 bases agree with TRBD1. Trimming cost V 9 bases and J 1 base; bases outside gene matches: 6. Germline loops: CDR1 SGHRS, CDR2 YFSETQ. This CDR3 is 14 amino acids long. The CDR3 DNA reads as TGCGCCACCCAAGCAGGGGGGAACACCGGGGAGCTGTTTTTT. Translation: CATQAGGNTGELFF.

The chain is built from TRBV19 and TRBJ2-7; D perhaps matches TRBD1 (5 bases). The CDR3 length is 13 residues. The germline V gene encodes CDR1 LNHDA and CDR2 SQIVND (reference sequence). Trimming pared 6 bases from V and 4 bases from J, leaving 13 bases between. CDR3 DNA sequence: TGTGCCAGTAGCCGCGGACAACCATACGAGCAGTACTTC. Its translation: CASSRGQPYEQYF.

V gene TRBV14 combines with J gene TRBJ2-1; 11 bases line up with TRBD1. Trimming cost V 5 bases and J 9 bases; bases outside gene matches: 6. The CDR3 is 14 amino acids. Germline CDR1 reads SGHDN; CDR2 reads FVKESK. CDR3 DNA sequence: TGTGCCAGCAGCTTGGACAGGGGGCTGGCTGAGCAGTTCTTC. Its translation is CASSLDRGLAEQFF.

The V and J genes are TRBV3-1 (or the pseudogene TRBV3-2) and TRBJ1-4; tentative D call: TRBD1 (5 bases). The CDR3 consists of 16 residues. Germline CDR1 LGHDT, CDR2 YNNKEL (reference sequence). Trimming stripped 0 bases from V and 8 bases from J, with 16 bases between. This chain's CDR3 is CASSQDPVRGPEKLFF. Here the CDR3 DNA reads TGTGCCAGCAGCCAAGATCCGGTGCGGGGACCAGAAAAACTGTTTTTT.

The chain recombines TRBV19 with TRBJ1-3; maybe TRBD1 (5 bases). The ends were cut back, 3 bases at V and 0 bases at J, with 12 bases in the middle. This CDR3 has 16 amino acids. CDR1 is LNHDA and CDR2 is SQIVND in the germline V gene (reference sequence). The CDR3 coding sequence is TGTGCCAGTAGTATCGGGGGGACCTCCTCTGGAAACACCATATATTTT. Translation gives CASSIGGTSSGNTIYF.

The rearrangement joins TRBV4-2 to TRBJ2-1; D gene unclear. Trimming removed 0 bases from V and 7 bases from J, with 10 bases in between. Germline V gene sequence: CDR1 LGHNA, CDR2 YNFKEQ. The CDR3 is 14 residues long. The CDR3 DNA is TGTGCCAGCAGCCAAGAACGACTCTCTAATGAGCAGTTCTTC. Protein: CASSQERLSNEQFF.

This clone appeared once. The chain joins TRBV5-1 to TRBJ2-2; D remains ambiguous. V lost 5 bases and J lost 0, with 8 bases in between. The CDR3 runs to 14 residues. The germline V gene encodes CDR1 SGHRS and CDR2 YFSETQ. The CDR3 spells CASRLQSNTGELFF. CDR3 DNA sequence: TGCGCCAGCAGGCTACAGTCGAACACCGGGGAGCTGTTTTTT. The variable domain in full, completed from reference TRBV5-1 and TRBJ2-2, reads KAGVTQTPRYLIKTRGQQVTLSCSPISGHRSVSWYQQTPGQGLQFLFEYFSETQRNKGNFPGRFSGRQFSNSRSEMNVSTLELGDSALYLCASRLQSNTGELFFGEGSRLTVL.

CDR3 coding DNA: TGTGCCAGCAGCTTGGCCCCCTTCGGACAGGGCTCTGAAGCTTTCTTT. This gives the protein CASSLAPFGQGSEAFF. This chain joins TRBV7-3 and TRBJ1-1; the match to TRBD1 covers 8 bases. The CDR3 totals 16 residues. Germline CDR1 SGHTA, CDR2 FQGTGA. V dropped 3 bases and J dropped 6; count of bases not matched to a gene: 12.